This TCR beta chain was recorded in a study of T cells after yellow fever vaccination. Researchers made TCR cDNA using 5'RACE template switching, and this step added a universal primer site and UMIs. TCRdb reanalysed the 5' RACE reads using MiXCR and keeps one entry per CDR3 protein. Here the sample spans a few hundred thousand distinct CDR3 sequences, 8.7% being singletons. The germline CDR1 and CDR2 sequences are MNHEY and SVGEGT. Trimming removed 6 bases from V and 5 bases from J; junction bases left unmatched: 8. CDR3 length: 14 amino acids. Study-wide results and caveats: Clones from primary vaccination mostly reappeared after the booster (roughly 95% CD4, approximately 91% CD8). FACS-sorted repertoires could harbor abundant contaminating bulk-population clonotypes.

This clonotype has just a few counts. Antigen unknown. The chain combines TRBV6-2 or TRBV6-3 with TRBJ1-2; 8 bases fit TRBD1. The TCR originated in a man aged 18 to 30 who received the YFV17D yellow fever vaccine. Sample: PBMCs, taken on the day of the first yellow fever vaccination. CDR3 bases: TGTGCCAGCAGAACGACAGGGGAAGGTTATGGCTACACCTTC. The encoded protein is CASRTTGEGYGYTF.